The present entry profiles one TCR beta chain with its context. These data come from a study of blood T cell repertoires in COVID-19. Study as a whole: The origin of the acute and convalescent COVID-19 samples was the United States, Italy and Spain. From T cells, B-cell-depleted T cells, or PBMCs came the material, which was cDNA or gDNA.

Participants' own reports of clinical history determined their cohort assignment. In the authors' methods: Amplification of reference gene primers was used by the study to estimate nucleated cell counts. TCRdb's copy holds only in-frame clones and misses some; the assay was immunoSEQ multiplex PCR. That table furnishes V, J and clone size, whereas the DNA furnished D and trimming. This sample carries a few hundred thousand clones, 90% of them seen once, and the ten largest clones take around 4.3%. Sequencing input: PBMCs or T cells enriched from blood (not recorded which). The sequence came from a woman younger than 30 with acute COVID-19.

CDR3 in DNA: TGCAGTGGTGACGACAGGGGTTGGGCTTTCTTT. Its translation is CSGDDRGWAFF. The J gene is TRBJ1-1, the V gene TRBV20-1; 8 nucleotides line up with TRBD1. The CDR3 length is 11 residues. Per the germline V gene, CDR1 is DFQATT and CDR2 is SNEGSKA (reference sequence). With V trimmed by 7 bases and J by 11 bases, 9 bases remained unmatched.